Below are 3 T cell receptor beta chains sequenced from a single sample in a study of HIV-infected children after antiretroviral therapy interruption. The treatment was: PENTA 11 planned treatment interruption arm or continuous ART arm. RNA-based 3' RACE libraries used unique molecular identifiers. TCRdb reprocessed the 3' RACE reads via MiXCR and lists one record per CDR3 protein. The sample yields about 40,000 distinct CDR3 sequences, 6.5% seen once. The source was CD45RA+ CD4+ T cells from PBMCs, pooled from several time points, collected from a donor given antiretroviral therapy, either interrupted or continuous. Noted subset: naive CD4+ CD45RA+ CD45RO- T cells. Receptor source: a pool of human donors with HIV.

This clonotype has ten or more counts. This chain links TRBV20-1 with TRBJ1-5, with D unresolved. Germline V gives CDR1 DFQATT, CDR2 SNEGSKA (reference sequence). This CDR3 region has 13 residues. The ends were cut back, 3 bases at V and 3 bases at J, with 9 bases in the middle. The CDR3 sequence: CSARLRNNQPQHF. CDR3 sequence (DNA): TGCAGTGCTAGGCTTCGGAACAATCAGCCCCAGCATTTT.

At least ten counts were recorded for this clonotype. This clone may be a read error of a much larger clone one base away. The chain recombines TRBV30 with TRBJ2-1; 7 bases line up with TRBD2. V was pared by 2 bases and J by 9 bases, with 10 bases of the junction left unmatched. The CDR3 totals 14 residues. Per the germline V gene, CDR1 is GTSNPN and CDR2 is SVGIG (reference sequence). CDR3 DNA sequence: TGTGCCTGGAGTCTCTGGGGGGACTATGCTGAGCAGTTCTTC. Its protein is CAWSLWGDYAEQFF.

This clonotype was counted only a few times. V gene TRBV3-1 combines with J gene TRBJ2-3, with D possibly TRBD1 on 5 matching bases. The CDR3 length is 17 residues. V dropped 4 bases and J dropped 2 bases, with 19 bases sitting between them. Germline V lookup: CDR1 LGHDT, CDR2 YNNKEL (reference sequence). The CDR3 DNA sequence: TGTGCCAGCAGCCTCAGGCAGGGATTACTCCCCACAGATACGCAGTATTTT. As protein: CASSLRQGLLPTDTQYF.